The rows below give T cell receptor beta chains drawn from one sample of a study of technical replicates of blood from a few donors. Measured with immunoSEQ multiplex PCR; TCRdb has only the in-frame clones, and not every one. This repertoire shows 79,000 or so clones, 96% found once; its top ten account for 0.34%. Sequences were obtained from T cells isolated from PBMCs. These receptors were collected from a human donor in good health. Each CDR3 is given with its conserved first and last residue. D genes are given only for firm matches. The size of a clone is reported for some rows only, either as once, few or many, or as a class for expanded clones.

d_call	v_call	j_call	clone_size	cdr3_length	cdr3_aa	cdr3_nt
.	TRBV25-1	TRBJ2-1	.	13	CASSESGFNEQFF	TGTGCCAGCAGTGAATCAGGTTTCAATGAGCAGTTCTTC
.	TRBV6-4	TRBJ2-3	.	15	CASSARAQGTDTQYF	TGTGCCAGCAGTGCGAGGGCGCAAGGTACAGATACGCAGTATTTT
TRBD2	TRBV9	TRBJ2-1	.	13	CASSVTSDNEQFF	TGTGCCAGCAGCGTGACTAGCGACAATGAGCAGTTCTTC
TRBD2	TRBV19	TRBJ2-1	.	16	CASTETSGPSYNEQFF	TGTGCCAGTACCGAGACTAGCGGGCCCTCCTACAATGAGCAGTTCTTC
.	TRBV5-1	TRBJ1-5	.	14	CASSGGVSGQPQHF	TGCGCCAGCAGCGGGGGGGTTTCGGGTCAGCCCCAGCATTTT
TRBD1	TRBV7-3	TRBJ2-3	once	18	CASSLAGRAGGYTDTQYF	TGTGCCAGCAGCTTAGCCGGCCGGGCAGGGGGATACACAGATACGCAGTATTTT
.	TRBV4-1	TRBJ2-7	.	18	CASSQGAVRIFSSYEQYF	TGCGCCAGCAGCCAAGGTGCAGTCAGGATTTTTAGCTCCTACGAGCAGTACTTC
TRBD2	TRBV9	TRBJ2-2	.	17	CASSSRGASGATGELFF	TGTGCCAGCAGCTCACGGGGCGCTAGCGGTGCCACCGGGGAGCTGTTTTTT
.	TRBV4-2	TRBJ1-1	.	14	CASSPPVGNTEAFF	TGTGCCAGCAGCCCTCCCGTGGGCAACACTGAAGCTTTCTTT
.	TRBV6-5	TRBJ1-3	.	15	CASSPAQGPGNTIYF	TGTGCCAGCAGTCCCGCCCAGGGGCCTGGAAACACCATATATTTT
.	TRBV28	TRBJ1-1	.	16	CASRDIQGFGNTEAFF	TGTGCCAGCAGAGATATCCAGGGGTTTGGGAACACTGAAGCTTTCTTT
.	TRBV10-2	TRBJ2-1	.	15	CASSALAKGIEEQFF	TGCGCCAGCAGTGCCTTAGCGAAAGGAATCGAAGAGCAGTTCTTC
TRBD2	TRBV9	TRBJ2-3	.	15	CASRPGLLSTDTQYF	TGTGCCAGCAGGCCGGGACTACTGAGCACAGATACGCAGTATTTT
TRBD1	TRBV7-3	TRBJ2-5	.	15	CASSPIPGQQETQYF	TGTGCCAGCAGCCCTATACCGGGACAGCAAGAGACCCAGTACTTC
TRBD2	TRBV6-1	TRBJ2-7	once	15	CASRETSGIPYEQYF	TGTGCCAGCAGAGAAACTAGCGGGATACCCTACGAGCAGTACTTC
TRBD1	TRBV4-3	TRBJ1-1	.	16	CASSQGSAGGYTEAFF	TGCGCCAGCAGCCAAGGGTCGGCAGGGGGCTATACTGAAGCTTTCTTT
.	TRBV29-1	TRBJ2-6	.	14	CSVVTGSGANVLTF	TGCAGCGTTGTTACGGGGTCTGGGGCCAACGTCCTGACTTTC
.	TRBV28	TRBJ2-1	.	15	CASKLRQYSYNEQFF	TGTGCCAGCAAGCTTCGACAGTATTCCTACAATGAGCAGTTCTTC
TRBD2	TRBV19	TRBJ2-1	.	14	CASMWTSGDNEQFF	TGTGCCAGTATGTGGACTAGCGGGGACAATGAGCAGTTCTTC
TRBD1	TRBV11-2	TRBJ1-2	.	15	CASRGPGQGSDGYTF	TGTGCCAGCAGGGGCCCGGGACAGGGGTCCGATGGCTACACCTTC
TRBD1	TRBV6-1	TRBJ2-7	.	12	CASSHPTGDPYF	TGTGCCAGCAGTCACCCCACAGGGGATCCGTACTTC
.	TRBV27	TRBJ1-3	.	14	CASSLGQGGNTIYF	TGTGCCAGCAGTTTAGGGCAGGGTGGAAACACCATATATTTT
TRBD1	TRBV23-1	TRBJ2-7	.	18	CASSQFPGQGAIKDEQYF	TGCGCCAGCAGTCAATTCCCCGGGCAGGGGGCGATTAAGGACGAGCAGTACTTC
TRBD2	TRBV15	TRBJ2-5	.	14	CATSPGREGETQYF	TGTGCCACCAGCCCTGGCAGGGAGGGGGAGACCCAGTACTTC
TRBD2	TRBV5-1	TRBJ2-3	once	17	CASSLGLGRGTTDTQYF	TGCGCCAGCAGCTTGGGTTTAGGGAGGGGAACCACAGATACGCAGTATTTT
TRBD1	TRBV5-1	TRBJ2-1	.	16	CASSFGGQGASDEQFF	TGCGCCAGCAGCTTCGGGGGACAGGGGGCTAGCGATGAGCAGTTCTTC
.	TRBV27	TRBJ2-7	.	15	CASSFVDQASYEQYF	TGTGCCAGCAGTTTTGTAGACCAGGCCAGCTACGAGCAGTACTTC
TRBD2	TRBV9	TRBJ2-1	.	16	CASSVATSGIYNEQFF	TGTGCCAGCAGCGTAGCGACTAGCGGGATCTACAATGAGCAGTTCTTC
TRBD2	TRBV9	TRBJ2-7	.	16	CASSVGSGSFSYEQYF	TGTGCCAGCAGCGTGGGGAGCGGGAGTTTCTCCTACGAGCAGTACTTC
.	TRBV18	TRBJ2-5	.	14	CASSPRNPQETQYF	TGTGCCAGCTCACCACGTAATCCGCAAGAGACCCAGTACTTC
.	TRBV6-5	TRBJ1-5	.	14	CASSTAPGNQPQHF	TGTGCCAGCAGCACAGCTCCCGGCAATCAGCCCCAGCATTTT
.	TRBV5-1	TRBJ1-5	.	14	CASSLGQNNQPQHF	TGCGCCAGCAGCTTGGGACAGAACAATCAGCCCCAGCATTTT
TRBD1	TRBV7-2	TRBJ2-1	once	15	CASSPTTDRANEQFF	TGTGCCAGCAGCCCCACAACTGACAGGGCAAATGAGCAGTTCTTC
.	TRBV27	TRBJ1-1	.	12	CASSIRVVEAFF	TGTGCCAGCAGTATCAGGGTAGTTGAAGCTTTCTTT
.	TRBV4-2	TRBJ2-3	once	13	CASSHVRGDTQYF	TGTGCCAGCAGCCACGTCCGGGGAGATACGCAGTATTTT
.	TRBV2	TRBJ2-1	.	14	CASSALLTYNEQFF	TGTGCCAGCAGTGCGCTATTAACCTACAATGAGCAGTTCTTC
TRBD2	TRBV11-1	TRBJ2-7	.	13	CASGLGTSAEQYF	TGTGCCAGCGGTTTAGGAACTAGCGCTGAGCAGTACTTC
.	TRBV7-3	TRBJ2-1	.	14	CASSLGSANNEQFF	TGTGCCAGCAGCTTAGGTAGCGCCAACAATGAGCAGTTCTTC
.	TRBV7-9	TRBJ2-7	.	13	CASSPGTDIEQYF	TGTGCCAGCAGCCCAGGGACTGACATCGAGCAGTACTTC
TRBD2	TRBV27	TRBJ2-1	once	13	CASSFSGGNEQFF	TGTGCCAGCAGTTTCTCGGGGGGCAATGAGCAGTTCTTC
.	TRBV11-1	TRBJ1-2	once	14	CASSLIGREDGYTF	TGTGCCAGCAGCTTAATTGGACGGGAGGATGGCTACACCTTC
.	TRBV19	TRBJ2-3	.	12	CAISSGGDTQYF	TGTGCCATATCCTCTGGGGGGGATACGCAGTATTTT
.	TRBV27	TRBJ2-2	.	13	CASSFRNTGELFF	TGTGCCAGCAGTTTCAGGAACACCGGGGAGCTGTTTTTT
TRBD1	TRBV5-5	TRBJ2-1	.	15	CASRPGQGLNNEQFF	TGTGCCAGCAGACCGGGACAGGGACTTAACAATGAGCAGTTCTTC
.	TRBV5-1	TRBJ1-2	.	14	CASSLAGDNYGYTF	TGCGCCAGCAGCTTGGCAGGGGACAACTATGGCTACACCTTC
TRBD1	TRBV7-2	TRBJ1-5	.	12	CASSPGTGPQHF	TGTGCCAGCAGCCCGGGGACAGGGCCCCAGCATTTT
TRBD1	TRBV28	TRBJ2-7	.	14	CASSYNGQVEGQYF	TGTGCCAGCAGTTACAATGGACAGGTAGAAGGGCAGTACTTC
.	TRBV15	TRBJ2-5	few	16	CATSSPDSGIQETQYF	TGTGCCACCAGCAGCCCAGATAGCGGTATCCAAGAGACCCAGTACTTC
TRBD2	TRBV29-1	TRBJ2-1	.	13	CSVIGGSYNEQFF	TGCAGCGTTATCGGCGGGAGTTACAATGAGCAGTTCTTC
TRBD1	TRBV19	TRBJ2-3	.	14	CASSWGTVTDTQYF	TGTGCCAGTAGTTGGGGGACAGTCACAGATACGCAGTATTTT
.	TRBV6-4	TRBJ1-6	.	13	CASSETDNSPLHF	TGTGCCAGCAGTGAAACAGATAATTCACCCCTCCACTTT
TRBD1	TRBV6-5	TRBJ2-7	.	15	CASSYRQGARVEQYF	TGTGCCAGCAGTTACAGGCAGGGGGCGCGGGTCGAGCAGTACTTC
.	TRBV25-1	TRBJ2-7	.	12	CATGSSAYEQYF	TGTGCCACCGGGTCCTCGGCGTACGAGCAGTACTTC
TRBD1	TRBV5-1	TRBJ2-3	.	15	CASSQLGQGTDTQYF	TGCGCCAGCAGCCAATTGGGACAGGGAACAGATACGCAGTATTTT
.	TRBV19	TRBJ1-2	.	12	CASSEQSYGYTF	TGTGCCAGTAGTGAACAGTCCTATGGCTACACCTTC
.	TRBV10-3	TRBJ1-2	.	14	CAAIGEDRVYGYTF	TGTGCCGCCATTGGGGAAGACAGAGTCTATGGCTACACCTTC
.	TRBV4-3	TRBJ1-4	.	18	CASSQVYRGGTTNEKLFF	TGCGCCAGCAGCCAAGTCTACCGAGGGGGAACTACTAATGAAAAACTGTTTTTT
.	TRBV12-5	TRBJ2-3	.	14	CASGEMSGVDTQYF	TGTGCTAGTGGTGAGATGTCCGGGGTAGATACGCAGTATTTT
.	TRBV6-6	TRBJ2-6	.	16	CASSYYGGPGANVLTF	TGTGCCAGCAGTTATTACGGGGGACCTGGGGCCAACGTCCTGACTTTC
TRBD1	TRBV9	TRBJ2-7	.	18	CASSVGSGTGLSSYEQYF	TGTGCCAGCAGCGTAGGATCCGGGACAGGGCTAAGCTCCTACGAGCAGTACTTC